These 20 T cell receptor beta chains were sequenced from one sample in a study of T cell responses to AZD1222 COVID-19 vaccine. The repertoire was sequenced with immunoSEQ multiplex PCR; TCRdb's copy has only in-frame clones and lacks some. This table holds about 150,000 clones, under 95% found once. The sequencing used peripheral blood, collected 28 days after the second AZD1222 dose. The receptors originated from an adult who received the AZD1222 COVID-19 vaccine.

The chain carries TRBV18 and TRBJ1-3; TRBD1 is a possible D gene (5 bases). Germline V lookup: CDR1 KGHSH, CDR2 LQKENI. This CDR3 contains 19 residues. The ends were cut back, 3 bases at V and 0 bases at J, with 21 bases in the middle. The CDR3 DNA reads TGTGCCAGCTCACCGCGCATTGTGGGCAGGGAGGACTCTGGAAACACCATATATTTT. It encodes CASSPRIVGREDSGNTIYF.

The chain uses TRBV19 and TRBJ1-1; D ambiguous. The CDR3 covers 17 residues. Looked up from germline, CDR1 is LNHDA and CDR2 is SQIVND (reference sequence). V lost 1 base to trimming and J lost 7 bases, with 22 bases between them. The CDR3 loop reads CASSIAGSGFTYDEAFF. The CDR3 bases are TGTGCCAGTAGTATAGCGGGTTCGGGTTTTACCTACGATGAAGCTTTCTTT.

The chain uses TRBV11-3 and TRBJ2-2, with D unclear. Trimming removed 1 base from V and 6 bases from J, with 3 bases in between. This CDR3 contains 12 residues. Germline loops: CDR1 SGHNT, CDR2 YENEEA. The CDR3 is CASSLGPGELFF. The CDR3 DNA reads TGTGCCAGCAGCTTAGGGCCCGGGGAGCTGTTTTTT.

This chain uses TRBV30 with TRBJ2-7, with 8 bases identical to TRBD1. The CDR3 runs 14 residues. In germline, CDR1 is GTSNPN, CDR2 SVGIG (reference sequence). V lost 4 bases and J lost 3; bases outside the gene matches: 8. The CDR3 region has the DNA TGTGCCTGGAATCCGGGCAGGGGGCTCTACGAGCAGTACTTC. Its translation: CAWNPGRGLYEQYF.

This clone occurred a few times. The chain employs TRBV27 and TRBJ2-7; the D is unclear. This CDR3 has 14 residues. The germline V gene encodes CDR1 MNHEY and CDR2 SMNVEV (reference sequence). The V and J ends lost 5 bases and 2 bases respectively, with 13 bases between them. The CDR3 DNA reads TGTGCCAGCAGTAGTTTAGCTGAACCCTACGAGCAGTACTTC. It encodes CASSSLAEPYEQYF.

V usage is TRBV6-5 and J usage is TRBJ1-5; D possibly corresponds to TRBD1 (6 bases). CDR3 length equals 15 residues. The germline V and J ends were trimmed by 8 bases and 0 bases, with 14 bases remaining between them. Per germline, CDR1 MNHEY and CDR2 SVGAGI. The CDR3 region is CASWTAPYSNQPQHF. The CDR3 DNA sequence: TGTGCCAGCTGGACAGCTCCATATAGCAATCAGCCCCAGCATTTT.

V usage is TRBV18 and J usage is TRBJ1-3, with 8 bases fitting TRBD1. With 3 bases clipped from V and 6 bases from J, the junction kept 4 bases outside the gene matches. This CDR3 has 14 residues. Germline V CDR1 and CDR2: KGHSH, LQKENI. The CDR3 is CASSPPDRANTIYF. DNA for the CDR3: TGTGCCAGCTCACCCCCGGACAGGGCAAACACCATATATTTT.

The chain joins TRBV7-9 to TRBJ1-1; D not resolved. CDR1 is SEHNR and CDR2 is FQNEAQ in the germline V gene (reference sequence). Trimming took off 6 bases at V and 2 bases at J, with 16 bases between the two ends. The CDR3 is 15 amino acids. In DNA form, the CDR3 reads TGTGCCAGCAGGTCGAAGGAGAGGGTAAACACTGAAGCTTTCTTT. Protein sequence: CASRSKERVNTEAFF.

J is TRBJ2-5 and V is TRBV5-6; 10 bases align to TRBD1. The J segment lost 5 bases and the V segment lost 4 bases, leaving 5 bases of the junction unmatched. There are 14 residues in the CDR3. CDR1 is SGHDT and CDR2 is YYEEEE in the germline V gene. CDR3 nucleotide sequence: TGTGCCAGCAGCATGGACAGGGGGGACGAGACCCAGTACTTC. Protein sequence: CASSMDRGDETQYF.

V usage is TRBV18 and J usage is TRBJ1-5; the D is unclear. The CDR3 extends over 18 amino acids. The V gene lost 3 bases and the J gene lost 4 bases, with 22 bases spanning the gap. Germline loops: CDR1 KGHSH, CDR2 LQKENI. The CDR3, as DNA: TGTGCCAGCTCACCTTCATACCTTCATACACTGGATAATCAGCCCCAGCATTTT. Its protein is CASSPSYLHTLDNQPQHF.

The chain joins TRBV5-1 to TRBJ2-3; perhaps TRBD1 as D (5 bases). The CDR3 runs 16 residues. V dropped 0 bases and J dropped 2 bases, with 13 bases sitting between them. CDR1 is SGHRS and CDR2 is YFSETQ in the germline V gene. The CDR3 sequence is CASSLAVARDTDTQYF. CDR3 bases: TGCGCCAGCAGCTTGGCCGTTGCCAGGGACACAGATACGCAGTATTTT.

V gene TRBV7-2 combines with J gene TRBJ1-2, with D possibly TRBD1 on 6 matching bases. Between the trimmed V and J ends, which lost 5 bases and 2 bases, there was a span of 15 bases. The CDR3 has 15 amino acids. CDR1 and CDR2 from the germline V gene are SGHTA and FQGNSA. CDR3 amino acids: CASSPIADSNYGYTF. CDR3 sequence (DNA): TGTGCCAGCAGCCCGATCGCGGACAGCAACTATGGCTACACCTTC.

This chain uses TRBV4-1 with TRBJ1-1, with D perhaps matching TRBD1 (6 bases). The CDR3 consists of 17 residues. Per germline, CDR1 MGHRA and CDR2 YSYEKL. The ends were cut back, 1 base at V and 0 bases at J, with 15 bases in the middle. The CDR3 nucleotides read TGCGCCAGCAGCCAAGGAGTAGCCAGGGGCCTGAACACTGAAGCTTTCTTT. Translation: CASSQGVARGLNTEAFF.

This chain joins TRBV15 and TRBJ1-3; D uncertain. V was pared by 0 bases and J by 4 bases, with 10 bases between. In germline, CDR1 is LNHNV, CDR2 YYDKDF (reference sequence). The CDR3 is 15 residues long. The CDR3 sequence is CATSRDRFGGNTIYF. The CDR3 DNA sequence: TGTGCCACCAGCAGAGACAGGTTCGGAGGAAACACCATATATTTT.

This chain connects TRBV6-2 or TRBV6-3 to TRBJ2-3; D gene ambiguous. The germline gives CDR1 MNHEY, CDR2 SVGEGT. The CDR3 totals 14 residues. Trimming pared 2 bases from V and 2 bases from J, leaving 8 bases between. The CDR3: CASSYGVNTDTQYF. The CDR3 nucleotides read TGTGCCAGCAGTTACGGTGTAAACACAGATACGCAGTATTTT.

The rearrangement uses TRBV6-5 and TRBJ2-2; the D is unclear. There are 14 residues in the CDR3. V lost 0 bases and J lost 3, with 5 bases in between. CDR1 is MNHEY and CDR2 is SVGAGI in the germline V gene. This CDR3 reads CASSYSRDTGELFF. The CDR3 nucleotides read TGTGCCAGCAGTTACTCCCGGGACACCGGGGAGCTGTTTTTT.

This sequence joins TRBV5-6 and TRBJ2-2; D gene ambiguous. Germline CDR1 is SGHDT and CDR2 is YYEEEE. The V gene lost 1 base and the J gene lost 8 bases, with 9 bases spanning the gap. The length of the CDR3 is 13 residues. The chain's CDR3 is CASSLRKLGELFF. The CDR3 DNA reads TGTGCCAGCAGCTTGAGAAAGTTGGGGGAGCTGTTTTTT.

V usage is TRBV6-5 and J usage is TRBJ1-2, with 7 bases identical to TRBD1. The CDR3 runs to 14 residues. Germline CDR1 MNHEY, CDR2 SVGAGI. V gave up 5 bases and J gave up 4 bases; unmatched junction bases: 7. CDR3 sequence reads: CASSRDRVSYGYTF. Here the CDR3 DNA reads TGTGCCAGCAGTAGAGACAGGGTCTCCTATGGCTACACCTTC.

The chain is built from TRBV6-2 or TRBV6-3 and TRBJ1-1; TRBD1 is a possible D gene (5 bases). V was clipped by 2 bases and J by 1 base, with 11 bases between them. The CDR3 loop spans 15 amino acids. Germline CDR1 and CDR2: MNHEY and SVGEGT. CDR3 loop: CASSYPGRGNTEAFF. CDR3 sequence (DNA): TGTGCCAGCAGTTACCCGGGTAGGGGGAACACTGAAGCTTTCTTT.

The chain employs TRBV9 and TRBJ2-1; the D is unclear. The CDR3 is 16 residues long. Trimming left V 2 bases short and J 0 bases short, with 12 bases between. Per germline, CDR1 SGDLS and CDR2 YYNGEE. CDR3 DNA sequence: TGTGCCAGCAGCGTGGCAGGCCAGAGCTCCTACAATGAGCAGTTCTTC. This gives the protein CASSVAGQSSYNEQFF.